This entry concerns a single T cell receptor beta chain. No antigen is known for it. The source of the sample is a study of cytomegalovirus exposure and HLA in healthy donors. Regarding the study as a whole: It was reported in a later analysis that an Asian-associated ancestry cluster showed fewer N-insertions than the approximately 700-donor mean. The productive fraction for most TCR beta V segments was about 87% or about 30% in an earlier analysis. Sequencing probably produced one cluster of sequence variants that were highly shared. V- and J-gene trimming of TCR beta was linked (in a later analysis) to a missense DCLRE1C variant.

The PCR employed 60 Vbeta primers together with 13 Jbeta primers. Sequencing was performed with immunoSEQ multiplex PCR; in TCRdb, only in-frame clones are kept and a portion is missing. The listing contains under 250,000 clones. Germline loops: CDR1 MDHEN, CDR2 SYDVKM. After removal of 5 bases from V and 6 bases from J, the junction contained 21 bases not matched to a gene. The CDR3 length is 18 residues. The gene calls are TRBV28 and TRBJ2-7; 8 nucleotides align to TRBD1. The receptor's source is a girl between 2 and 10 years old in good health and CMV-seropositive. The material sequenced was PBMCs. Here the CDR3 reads CASSLSSAGGPFLPEQYF. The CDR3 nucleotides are TGTGCCAGCAGTCTCTCTTCGGCAGGGGGCCCGTTTTTACCCGAGCAGTACTTC.